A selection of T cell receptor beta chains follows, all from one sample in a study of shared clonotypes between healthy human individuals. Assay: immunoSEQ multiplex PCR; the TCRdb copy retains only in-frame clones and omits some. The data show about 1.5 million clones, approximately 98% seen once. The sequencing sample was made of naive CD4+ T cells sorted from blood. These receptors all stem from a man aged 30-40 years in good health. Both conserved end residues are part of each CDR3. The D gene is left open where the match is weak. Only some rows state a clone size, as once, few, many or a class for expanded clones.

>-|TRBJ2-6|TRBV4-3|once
TGCGCCAGCAGCCAAGATGGTCCCGCTGGGGCCAACGTCCTGACTTTC
CASSQDGPAGANVLTF
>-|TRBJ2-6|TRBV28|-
TGTGCCAGCTTTCCTGGACAGCTAAGCTCTGGGGCCAACGTCCTGACTTTC
CASFPGQLSSGANVLTF
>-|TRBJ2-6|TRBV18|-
TGTGCCAGCTCACCCTCTAGCTCTGGGGCCAACGTCCTGACTTTC
CASSPSSSGANVLTF
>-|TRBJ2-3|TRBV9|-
TGTGCCAGCAGCGGACGACTAATCACAGATACGCAGTATTTT
CASSGRLITDTQYF
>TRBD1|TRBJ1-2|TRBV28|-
TGTGCCAGCAGCCCCCCGCAGGGGACAGGGTACTATGGCTACACCTTC
CASSPPQGTGYYGYTF
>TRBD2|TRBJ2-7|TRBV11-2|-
TGTGCCAGCAACTGGGGACCTAGCGGGTCCTACGAGCAGTACTTC
CASNWGPSGSYEQYF
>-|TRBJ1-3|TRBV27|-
TGTGCCAGCAGTTCCCTTTCCGGGGTCGGAAACACCATATATTTT
CASSSLSGVGNTIYF
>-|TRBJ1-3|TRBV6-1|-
TGTGCCAGCAGTTCAAACCATCCCTCCGGAAACACCATATATTTT
CASSSNHPSGNTIYF
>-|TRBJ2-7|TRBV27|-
TGTGCCAGCAGTTTATCGGGCGTAATGGTGTACGAGCAGTACTTC
CASSLSGVMVYEQYF
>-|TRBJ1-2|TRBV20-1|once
TGCAGTGCTAAGGGGGTCTATGGCTACACCTTC
CSAKGVYGYTF
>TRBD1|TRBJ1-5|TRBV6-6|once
TGTGCCAGCAGTTACCCGGGACAGAGCAATCAGCCCCAGCATTTT
CASSYPGQSNQPQHF
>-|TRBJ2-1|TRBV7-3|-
TGTGCCAGCGGACGGGAGATCAATGAGCAGTTCTTC
CASGREINEQFF
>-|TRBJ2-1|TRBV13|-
TGTGCCAGCAGCCCGGGACCCCGACATGGGGATGAGCAGTTCTTC
CASSPGPRHGDEQFF
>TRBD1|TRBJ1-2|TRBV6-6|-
TGTGCCAGCAGTTGGGGGACAGGTCCGGATCGGGGCTACACCTTC
CASSWGTGPDRGYTF
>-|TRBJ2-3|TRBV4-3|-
TGCGCCAGCAGCCAATTCCTTAGCGGAGTAGGGACAGATACGCAGTATTTT
CASSQFLSGVGTDTQYF
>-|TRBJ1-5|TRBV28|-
TGTGCCAGCAACCCAGGGCCCGGCAATCAGCCCCAGCATTTT
CASNPGPGNQPQHF
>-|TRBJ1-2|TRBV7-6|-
TGTGCCAGCAGCTTAGAGGCCGCCGTGCATGGCTACACCTTC
CASSLEAAVHGYTF
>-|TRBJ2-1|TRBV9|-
TGTGCCAGCAGCGTGGGACGAGCTTACAATGAGCAGTTCTTC
CASSVGRAYNEQFF
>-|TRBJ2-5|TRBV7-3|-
TGTGCCAGCAGCTTAGGGCCAGTTCAAGAGACCCAGTACTTC
CASSLGPVQETQYF
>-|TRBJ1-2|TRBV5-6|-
TGTGCCAGCAGCTTGGGTGCAGGGGCTGAGAACTATGGCTACACCTTC
CASSLGAGAENYGYTF
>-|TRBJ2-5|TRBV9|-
TGTGCCAGCAGCGTAGAGAGAGGGAACCAAGAGACCCAGTACTTC
CASSVERGNQETQYF
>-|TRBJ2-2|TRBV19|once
TGTGCCAGTAGTATAGAAGGGAACACCGGGGAGCTGTTTTTT
CASSIEGNTGELFF
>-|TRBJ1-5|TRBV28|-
TGTGCCAGCAGTTTAGAGATAAGGACTAGAGCCCTTGTTGGTCAGCCCCAGCATTTT
CASSLEIRTRALVGQPQHF
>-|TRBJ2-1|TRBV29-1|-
TGCAGCGTCGCCAGGGGTGTCTCCTACAATGAGCAGTTCTTC
CSVARGVSYNEQFF
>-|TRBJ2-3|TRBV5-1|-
TGCGCCAGCAGCTTGGACGCGGGGAGCACAGATACGCAGTATTTT
CASSLDAGSTDTQYF
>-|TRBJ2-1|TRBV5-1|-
TGCGCCAGCAGCTTGGCCCGGGAGAATGAGCAGTTCTTC
CASSLARENEQFF
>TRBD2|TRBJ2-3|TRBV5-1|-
TGCGCCAGCACCCCTGGACTAGCGGGGCTCACAGATACGCAGTATTTT
CASTPGLAGLTDTQYF
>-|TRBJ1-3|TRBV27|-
TGTGCCAGCAGTTTAGAGGGGCGATTTGGAAACACCATATATTTT
CASSLEGRFGNTIYF
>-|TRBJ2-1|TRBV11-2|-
TGTGCCAGCAGCGCCCGGGGTGAGCAGTTCTTC
CASSARGEQFF
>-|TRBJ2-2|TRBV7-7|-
TGTGCCAGCAGCTTAGGGCAGACCCCCGACACCGGGGAGCTGTTTTTT
CASSLGQTPDTGELFF